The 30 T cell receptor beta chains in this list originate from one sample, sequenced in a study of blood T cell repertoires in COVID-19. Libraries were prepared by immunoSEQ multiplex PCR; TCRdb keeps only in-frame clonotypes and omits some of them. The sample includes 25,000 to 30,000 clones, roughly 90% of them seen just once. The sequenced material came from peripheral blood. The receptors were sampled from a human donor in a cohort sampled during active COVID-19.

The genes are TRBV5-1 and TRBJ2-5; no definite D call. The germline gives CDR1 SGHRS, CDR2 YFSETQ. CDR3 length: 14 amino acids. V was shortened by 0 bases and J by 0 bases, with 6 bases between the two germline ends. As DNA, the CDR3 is TGCGCCAGCAGCTTGGGGCCAGACCAAGAGACCCAGTACTTC. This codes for CASSLGPDQETQYF. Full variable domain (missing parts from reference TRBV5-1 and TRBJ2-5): KAGVTQTPRYLIKTRGQQVTLSCSPISGHRSVSWYQQTPGQGLQFLFEYFSETQRNKGNFPGRFSGRQFSNSRSEMNVSTLELGDSALYLCASSLGPDQETQYFGPGTRLLVL.

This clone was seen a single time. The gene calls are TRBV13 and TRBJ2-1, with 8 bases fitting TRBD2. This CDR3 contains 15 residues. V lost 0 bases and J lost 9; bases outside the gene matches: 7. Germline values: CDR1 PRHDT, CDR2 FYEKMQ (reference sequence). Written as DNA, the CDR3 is TGTGCCAGCAGCTTAGGAGCCAGCGGGGGTACTGAGCAGTTCTTC. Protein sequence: CASSLGASGGTEQFF.

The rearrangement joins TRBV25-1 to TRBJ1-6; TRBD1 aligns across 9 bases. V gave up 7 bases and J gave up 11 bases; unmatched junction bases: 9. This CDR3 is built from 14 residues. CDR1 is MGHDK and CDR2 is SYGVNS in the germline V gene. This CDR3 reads CASTAGTGNAPLHF. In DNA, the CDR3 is TGTGCCAGCACCGCCGGGACAGGGAACGCACCCCTCCACTTT.

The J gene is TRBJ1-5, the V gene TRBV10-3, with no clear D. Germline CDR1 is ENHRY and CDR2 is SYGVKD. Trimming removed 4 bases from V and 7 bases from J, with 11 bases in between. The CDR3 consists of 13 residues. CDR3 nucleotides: TGTGCCATCAGTGGACAATTGGGCCAGCCCCAGCATTTT. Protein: CAISGQLGQPQHF.

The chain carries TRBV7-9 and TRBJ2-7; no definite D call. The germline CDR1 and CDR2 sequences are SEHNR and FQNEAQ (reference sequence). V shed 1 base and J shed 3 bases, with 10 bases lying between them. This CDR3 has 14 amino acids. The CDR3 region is CASSLDAEFYEQYF. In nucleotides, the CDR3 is TGTGCCAGCAGCTTAGATGCAGAATTCTACGAGCAGTACTTC.

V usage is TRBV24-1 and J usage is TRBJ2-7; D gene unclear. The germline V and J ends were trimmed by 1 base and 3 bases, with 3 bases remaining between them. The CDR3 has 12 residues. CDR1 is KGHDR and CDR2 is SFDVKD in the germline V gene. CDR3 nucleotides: TGTGCCACCAGTGATTTCGGCTACGAGCAGTACTTC. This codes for CATSDFGYEQYF.

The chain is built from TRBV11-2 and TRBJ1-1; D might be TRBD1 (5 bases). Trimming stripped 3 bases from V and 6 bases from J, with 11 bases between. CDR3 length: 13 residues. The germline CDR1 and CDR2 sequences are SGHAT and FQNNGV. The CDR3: CASSFGQGAEAFF. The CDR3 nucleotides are TGTGCCAGCAGCTTCGGGCAGGGTGCTGAAGCTTTCTTT.

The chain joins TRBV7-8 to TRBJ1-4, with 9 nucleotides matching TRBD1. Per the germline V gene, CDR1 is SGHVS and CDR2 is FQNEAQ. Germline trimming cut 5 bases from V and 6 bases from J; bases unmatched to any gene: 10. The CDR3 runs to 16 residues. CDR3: CASSPPGTGKDEKLFF. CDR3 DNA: TGTGCCAGCAGCCCCCCGGGGACAGGGAAGGATGAAAAACTGTTTTTT. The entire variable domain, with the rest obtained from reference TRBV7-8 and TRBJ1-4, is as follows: GAGVSQSPRYKVAKRGQDVALRCDPISGHVSLFWYQQALGQGPEFLTYFQNEAQLDKSGLPSDRFFAERPEGSVSTLKIQRTQQEDSAVYLCASSPPGTGKDEKLFFGSGTQLSVL.

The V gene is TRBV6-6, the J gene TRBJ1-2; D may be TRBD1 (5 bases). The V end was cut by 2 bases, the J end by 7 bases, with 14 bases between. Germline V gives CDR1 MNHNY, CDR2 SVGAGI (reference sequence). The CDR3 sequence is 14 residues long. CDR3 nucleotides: TGTGCCAGCAGTTACCATACCGCGCAGGGTGGCTACACCTTC. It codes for CASSYHTAQGGYTF.

The CDR3 coding sequence is TGCAGCGTGAGGGGGTTGGTCACTGAAGCTTTCTTT. Translating it yields CSVRGLVTEAFF. J is TRBJ1-1 and V is TRBV29-1; TRBD1 might be the D (6 bases). CDR1 SQVTM and CDR2 ANQGSEA come from the germline V gene. The CDR3 has 12 residues. The V and J ends lost 6 bases and 4 bases respectively, with 12 bases between them.

This chain's CDR3 is CASSVELDEQYF. CDR3 DNA sequence: TGCGCCAGCAGCGTGGAACTGGACGAGCAGTACTTC. The rearrangement links TRBV5-1 to TRBJ2-7; D ambiguous. V lost 4 bases and J lost 5, with 10 bases in between. CDR1 is SGHRS, CDR2 YFSETQ, per germline. The CDR3 spans 12 residues.

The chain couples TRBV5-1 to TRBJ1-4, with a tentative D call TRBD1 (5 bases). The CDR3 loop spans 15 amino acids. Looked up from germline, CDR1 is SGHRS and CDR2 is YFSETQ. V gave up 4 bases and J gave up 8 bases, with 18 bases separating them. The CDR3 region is CASSATQGFREKLFF. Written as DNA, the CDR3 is TGCGCCAGCAGCGCTACCCAGGGTTTTCGCGAAAAACTGTTTTTT.

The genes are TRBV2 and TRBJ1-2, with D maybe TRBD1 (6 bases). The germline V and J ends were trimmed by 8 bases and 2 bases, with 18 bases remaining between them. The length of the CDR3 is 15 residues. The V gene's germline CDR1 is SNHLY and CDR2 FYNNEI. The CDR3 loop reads CASVAEGELNYGYTF. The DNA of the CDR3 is TGTGCCAGCGTGGCCGAGGGGGAGTTGAACTATGGCTACACCTTC.

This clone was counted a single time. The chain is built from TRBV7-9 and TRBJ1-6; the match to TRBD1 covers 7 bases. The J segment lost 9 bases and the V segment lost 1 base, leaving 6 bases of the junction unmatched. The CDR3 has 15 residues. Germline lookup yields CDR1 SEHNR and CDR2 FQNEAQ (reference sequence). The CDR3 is CASSLVAGGGSPLHF. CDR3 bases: TGTGCCAGCAGCTTAGTAGCAGGGGGTGGTTCACCCCTCCACTTT.

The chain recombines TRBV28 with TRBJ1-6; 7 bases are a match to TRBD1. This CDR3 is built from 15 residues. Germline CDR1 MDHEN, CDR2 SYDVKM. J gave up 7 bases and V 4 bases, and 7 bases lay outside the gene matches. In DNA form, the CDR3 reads TGTGCCAGCAGTTATCAAGGGGGCTGGAATTCACCCCTCCACTTT. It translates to CASSYQGGWNSPLHF.

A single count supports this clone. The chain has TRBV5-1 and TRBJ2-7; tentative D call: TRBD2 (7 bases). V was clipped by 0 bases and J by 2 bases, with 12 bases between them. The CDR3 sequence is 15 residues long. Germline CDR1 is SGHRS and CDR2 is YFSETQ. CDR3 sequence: CASSLEGGLAYEQYF. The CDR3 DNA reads TGCGCCAGCAGCTTGGAGGGGGGGCTCGCCTACGAGCAGTACTTC.

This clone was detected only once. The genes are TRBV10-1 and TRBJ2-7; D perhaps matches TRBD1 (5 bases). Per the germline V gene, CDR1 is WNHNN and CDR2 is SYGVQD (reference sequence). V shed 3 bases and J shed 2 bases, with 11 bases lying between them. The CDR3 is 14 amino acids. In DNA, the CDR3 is TGCGCCAGCAGTGAAGCCAGGGCTCCCTACGAGCAGTACTTC. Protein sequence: CASSEARAPYEQYF.

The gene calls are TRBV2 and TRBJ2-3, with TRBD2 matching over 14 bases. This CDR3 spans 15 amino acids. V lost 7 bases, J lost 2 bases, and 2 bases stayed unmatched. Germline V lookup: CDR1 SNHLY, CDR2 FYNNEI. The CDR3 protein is CASKTSGGVTDTQYF. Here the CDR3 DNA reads TGTGCCAGCAAGACTAGCGGGGGGGTCACAGATACGCAGTATTTT.

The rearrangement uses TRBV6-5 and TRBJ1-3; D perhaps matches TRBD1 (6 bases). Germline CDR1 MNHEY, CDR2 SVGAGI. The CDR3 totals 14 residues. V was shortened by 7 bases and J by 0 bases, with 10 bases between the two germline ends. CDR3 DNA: TGTGCCAGCACTCCGACAGGCTCTGGAAACACCATATATTTT. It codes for CASTPTGSGNTIYF.

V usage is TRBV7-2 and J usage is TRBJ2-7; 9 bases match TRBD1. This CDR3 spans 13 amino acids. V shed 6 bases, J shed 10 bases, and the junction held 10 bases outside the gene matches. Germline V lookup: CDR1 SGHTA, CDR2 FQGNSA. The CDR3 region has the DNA TGTGCCAGCAGGACGACCCGGGACAGGGTTCAGTACTTC. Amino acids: CASRTTRDRVQYF. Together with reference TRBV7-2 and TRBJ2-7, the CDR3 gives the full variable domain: GAGVSQSPSNKVTEKGKDVELRCDPISGHTALYWYRQSLGQGLEFLIYFQGNSAPDKSGLPSDRFSAERTGGSVSTLTIQRTQQEDSAVYLCASRTTRDRVQYFGPGTRLTVT.

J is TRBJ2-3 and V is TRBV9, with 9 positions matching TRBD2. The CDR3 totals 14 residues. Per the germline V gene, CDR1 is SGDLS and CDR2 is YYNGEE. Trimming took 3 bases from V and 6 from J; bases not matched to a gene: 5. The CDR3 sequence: CASSEGGGDDTQYF. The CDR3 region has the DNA TGTGCCAGCAGCGAAGGCGGGGGGGATGATACGCAGTATTTT.

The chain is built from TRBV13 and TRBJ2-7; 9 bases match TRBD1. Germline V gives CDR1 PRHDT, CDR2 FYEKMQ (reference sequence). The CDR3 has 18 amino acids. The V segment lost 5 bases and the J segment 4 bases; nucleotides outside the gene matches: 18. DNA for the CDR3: TGTGCCAGCAGCCCCGCCGGGACAGGGATCCCAAAGTTATACGAGCAGTACTTC. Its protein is CASSPAGTGIPKLYEQYF.

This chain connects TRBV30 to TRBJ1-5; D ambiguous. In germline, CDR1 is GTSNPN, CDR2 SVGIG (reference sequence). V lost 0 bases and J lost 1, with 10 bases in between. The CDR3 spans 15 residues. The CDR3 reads CAWSVSAGSNQPQHF. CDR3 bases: TGTGCCTGGAGTGTATCGGCGGGGAGCAATCAGCCCCAGCATTTT.

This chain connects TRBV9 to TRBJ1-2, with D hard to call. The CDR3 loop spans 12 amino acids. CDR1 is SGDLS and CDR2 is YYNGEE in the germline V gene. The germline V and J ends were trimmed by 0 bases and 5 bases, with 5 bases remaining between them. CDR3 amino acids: CASSVAPYGYTF. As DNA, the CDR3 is TGTGCCAGCAGCGTAGCCCCGTATGGCTACACCTTC. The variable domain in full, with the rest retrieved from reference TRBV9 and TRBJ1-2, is DSGVTQTPKHLITATGQRVTLRCSPRSGDLSVYWYQQSLDQGLQFLIQYYNGEERAKGNILERFSAQQFPDLHSELNLSSLELGDSALYFCASSVAPYGYTFGSGTRLTVV.

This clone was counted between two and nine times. The CDR3 reads CAISREGVNQPQHF. CDR3 nucleotide sequence: TGTGCCATCTCCCGTGAGGGGGTCAATCAGCCCCAGCATTTT. The rearrangement uses TRBV10-3 and TRBJ1-5; tentatively, D is TRBD1 (6 bases). Germline assignment: CDR1 ENHRY and CDR2 SYGVKD. The CDR3 contains 14 residues. Trimming cost V 8 bases and J 3 bases, with 14 bases left between them.

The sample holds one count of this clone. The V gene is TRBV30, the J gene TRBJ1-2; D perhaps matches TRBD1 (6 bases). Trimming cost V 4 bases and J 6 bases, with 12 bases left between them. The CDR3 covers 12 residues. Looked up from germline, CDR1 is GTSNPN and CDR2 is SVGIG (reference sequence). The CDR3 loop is CAWNDRLDGYTF. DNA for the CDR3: TGTGCCTGGAATGACAGGCTCGATGGCTACACCTTC.

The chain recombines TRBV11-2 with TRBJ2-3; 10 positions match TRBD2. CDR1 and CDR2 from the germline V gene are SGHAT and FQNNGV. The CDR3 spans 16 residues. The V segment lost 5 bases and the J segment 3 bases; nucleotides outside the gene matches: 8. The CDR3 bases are TGTGCCAGCAGCAACCCACTAGCGGGACCAACAGATACGCAGTATTTT. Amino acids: CASSNPLAGPTDTQYF.

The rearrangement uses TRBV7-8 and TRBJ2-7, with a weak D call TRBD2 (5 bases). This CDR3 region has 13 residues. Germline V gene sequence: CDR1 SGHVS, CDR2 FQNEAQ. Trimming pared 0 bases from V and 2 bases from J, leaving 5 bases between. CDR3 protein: CASSLAGAYEQYF. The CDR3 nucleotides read TGTGCCAGCAGCTTAGCCGGGGCCTACGAGCAGTACTTC.

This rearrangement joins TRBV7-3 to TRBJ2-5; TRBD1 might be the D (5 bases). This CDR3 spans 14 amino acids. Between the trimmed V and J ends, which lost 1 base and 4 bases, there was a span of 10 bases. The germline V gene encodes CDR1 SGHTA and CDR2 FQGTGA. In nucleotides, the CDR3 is TGTGCCAGCAGCTTAAAGCCAGGGATAGAGACCCAGTACTTC. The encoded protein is CASSLKPGIETQYF.

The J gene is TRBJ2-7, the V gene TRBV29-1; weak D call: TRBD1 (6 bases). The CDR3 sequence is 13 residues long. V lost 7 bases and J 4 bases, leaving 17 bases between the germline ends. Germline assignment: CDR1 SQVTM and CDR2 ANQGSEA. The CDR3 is CSAHQGWPYEQYF. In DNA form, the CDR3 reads TGCAGCGCCCACCAGGGGTGGCCATACGAGCAGTACTTC.